One TCR beta chain is described in this entry. Its antigen is still unknown. Base qualities are not at hand, and no much larger clone is one base apart. CD4+CD45RO+CD25- cells were isolated as memory CD4+ T cells. Tregs, naive and memory CD4+ T cells from tumor, blood and ipsilateral draining lymph nodes of a handful of breast cancer patients underwent full-length TCR alpha and beta sequencing. Tumor tissue and lymph nodes from ipsilateral axillary dissection were perfused with PBS, minced and digested with collagenase I and hyaluronidase. Sorted cell populations were confirmed by FACS to exceed 90% purity. This entry comes from a study (dated by TCRdb to the mid-2010s). General notes on the study: Whether tumor-infiltrating Tregs in breast cancer are recruited from blood Tregs or converted in situ from other CD4+ T cell subsets was tested.

The research as a whole found: Rather than covering whole repertoires, validation in the larger cohort was restricted to a single TCR beta V-J rearrangement. The greatest overlap of tumor-infiltrating Treg TCR alpha and beta sequences was with tumor naive CD4+ T cells, followed next by blood naive CD4+ T cells. In terms of TCR gene usage, tumor memory CD4+ T cells clustered together with blood and lymph node memory CD4+ cells, as well as with lymph node naive CD4+ cells.

Spanning cysteine to phenylalanine, the CDR3 consists of 15 amino acids. Only the CDR3 DNA stays, 45 bases, in frame from base 1. Trimming leaves V shorter by 2 bases and J shorter by 7 bases, with the junction holding 13 bases beyond the gene matches. From the germline V gene, CDR1 is SQVTM and CDR2 is ANQGSEA. Amplification of full-length TCR variable regions was done by 5' RACE PCR using constant-region reverse primers, and this step was followed by semi-nested PCR with Nested Universal Primer A. Using the ReliaPrep RNA Cell Miniprep System, total RNA was extracted, and the SMARTer RACE 5'/3' Kit was then used to reverse transcribe the RNA into 5'RACE-ready cDNA. An Illumina MiSeq was used to sequence the full-length TCR alpha and beta libraries, which had been barcoded with multiplex adaptors. The original pipeline was this. Sequencing data were pooled across the five patients for each of nine subset-tissue groups and compared by unsupervised clustering of TCR gene usage. The Morisita-Horn index, with shared sequences weighted by their contribution to each repertoire, was used to calculate repertoire similarity. TCRdb trimmed public reads at Q25 via fastp, called clones via MiXCR and kept in-frame beta chains. Merged by CDR3 protein, the rows form single entries marked with the most common genes and DNA. The V and J calls, along with clone size, are taken from TCRdb and not from the paper's own processing. The sample has under 65,000 distinct CDR3 sequences on record, around 26% of them singletons. The ten biggest clones cover approximately 3% of the sample.

The sample was tumor-infiltrating memory CD4+ T cells sorted from the breast tumor. The cell subset or site label corresponds to: memory CD4+ T cells, CD4+CD45RO+CD25-. This receptor chain uses TRBV29-1 and TRBJ2-5; 7 middle bases align to TRBD2. This clonotype was sampled from a female donor with breast cancer. Here is the DNA: TGCAGCGTTGAAAGGGTAGCGGGCCTTTCAGGGACCCAGTACTTC. It translates to CSVERVAGLSGTQYF.